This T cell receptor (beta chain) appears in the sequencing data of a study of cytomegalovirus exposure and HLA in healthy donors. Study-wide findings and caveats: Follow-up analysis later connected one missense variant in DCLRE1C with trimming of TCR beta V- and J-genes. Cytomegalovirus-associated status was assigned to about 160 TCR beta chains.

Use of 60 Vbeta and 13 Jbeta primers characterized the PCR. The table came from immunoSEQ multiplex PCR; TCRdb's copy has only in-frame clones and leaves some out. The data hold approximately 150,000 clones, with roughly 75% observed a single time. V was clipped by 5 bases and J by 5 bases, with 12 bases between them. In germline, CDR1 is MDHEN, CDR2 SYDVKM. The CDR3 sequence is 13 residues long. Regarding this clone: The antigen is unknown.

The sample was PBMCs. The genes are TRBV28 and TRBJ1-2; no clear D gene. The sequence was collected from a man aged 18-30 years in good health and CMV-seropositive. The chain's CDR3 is CASSNHPEYGYTF. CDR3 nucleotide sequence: TGTGCCAGCAGTAATCACCCGGAGTATGGCTACACCTTC.